A single T cell receptor (beta chain) is shown here with its context. Its antigen is still unknown. The sample belongs to a study of OX40 agonist ivuxolimab in advanced cancers. The timepoints at which blood was sampled were baseline, cycle 4 day 1, and cycle 7 day 1. Regarding the study as a whole: On average, a greater number of expanded clones characterised CD8+ T cells relative to CD4+.

The CDR3 has 17 amino acids. The ends lost 5 bases at V and 0 bases at J; junction bases unmatched: 7. Germline values: CDR1 SGHVS, CDR2 FNYEAQ. Using immunoSEQ multiplex PCR, the repertoire was profiled, and TCRdb retains in-frame clones only, with some absent. The sample carries fewer than 85,000 clones, around 83% recorded once. Sequencing was performed on CD4+ or CD8+ T cells sorted from blood, taken in a trial of the OX40 agonist ivuxolimab. V is TRBV7-6 and J is TRBJ2-6; 7 bases are shared with TRBD2. This clonotype originated in an adult with an advanced solid tumor such as melanoma, head and neck, liver or kidney cancer. The CDR3 region has the DNA TGTGCCAGCAGCGCGTGGGGGGGAGGCTCTGGGGCCAACGTCCTGACTTTC. Protein: CASSAWGGGSGANVLTF.